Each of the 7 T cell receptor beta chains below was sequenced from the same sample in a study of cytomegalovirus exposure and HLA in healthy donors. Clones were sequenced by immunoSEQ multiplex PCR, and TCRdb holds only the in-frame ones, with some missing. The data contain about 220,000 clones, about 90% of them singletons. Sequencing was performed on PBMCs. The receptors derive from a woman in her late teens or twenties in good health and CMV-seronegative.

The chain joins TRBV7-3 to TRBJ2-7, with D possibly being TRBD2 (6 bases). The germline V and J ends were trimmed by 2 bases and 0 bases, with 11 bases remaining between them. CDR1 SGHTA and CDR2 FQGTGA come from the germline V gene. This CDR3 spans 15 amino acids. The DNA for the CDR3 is TGTGCCAGCAGCTTAGGGAGCGGGTACTCCTACGAGCAGTACTTC. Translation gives CASSLGSGYSYEQYF.

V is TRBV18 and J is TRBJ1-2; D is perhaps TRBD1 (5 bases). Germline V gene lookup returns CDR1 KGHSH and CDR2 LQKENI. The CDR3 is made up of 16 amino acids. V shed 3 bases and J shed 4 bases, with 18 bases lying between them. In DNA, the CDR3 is TGTGCCAGCTCACCTAACGGGGGTGGCGGTCTCTATGGCTACACCTTC. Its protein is CASSPNGGGGLYGYTF.

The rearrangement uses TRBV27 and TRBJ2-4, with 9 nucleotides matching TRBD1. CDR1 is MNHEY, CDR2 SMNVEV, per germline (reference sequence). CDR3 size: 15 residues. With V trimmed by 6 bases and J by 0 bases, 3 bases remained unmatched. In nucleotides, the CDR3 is TGTGCCAGCAGGCCGGACAGGGGAGCCAAAAACATTCAGTACTTC. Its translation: CASRPDRGAKNIQYF.

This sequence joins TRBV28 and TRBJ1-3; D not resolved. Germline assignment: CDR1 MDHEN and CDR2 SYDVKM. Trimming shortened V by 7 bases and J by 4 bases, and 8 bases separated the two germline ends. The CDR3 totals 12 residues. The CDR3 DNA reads TGTGCCAGCAATTTCCGGGGAAACACCATATATTTT. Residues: CASNFRGNTIYF.

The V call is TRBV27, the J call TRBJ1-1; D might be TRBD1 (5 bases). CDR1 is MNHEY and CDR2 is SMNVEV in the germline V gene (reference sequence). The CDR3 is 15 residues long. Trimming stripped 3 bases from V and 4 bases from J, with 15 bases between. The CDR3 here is CASSFHRGGGTEAFF. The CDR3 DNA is TGTGCCAGCAGTTTCCACCGCGGGGGAGGCACTGAAGCTTTCTTT.

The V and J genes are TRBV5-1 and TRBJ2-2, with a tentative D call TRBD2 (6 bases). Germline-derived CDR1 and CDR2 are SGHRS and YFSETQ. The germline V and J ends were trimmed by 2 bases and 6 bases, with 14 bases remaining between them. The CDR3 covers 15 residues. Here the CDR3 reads CASSFYREKSGELFF. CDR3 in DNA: TGCGCCAGCAGCTTTTATCGGGAGAAGTCCGGGGAGCTGTTTTTT.

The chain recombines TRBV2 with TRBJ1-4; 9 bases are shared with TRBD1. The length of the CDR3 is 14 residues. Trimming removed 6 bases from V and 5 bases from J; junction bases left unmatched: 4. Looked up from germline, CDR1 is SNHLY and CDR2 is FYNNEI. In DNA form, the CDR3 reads TGTGCCAGCAGGACCGGGACAGGGAATGAAAAACTGTTTTTT. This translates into CASRTGTGNEKLFF.